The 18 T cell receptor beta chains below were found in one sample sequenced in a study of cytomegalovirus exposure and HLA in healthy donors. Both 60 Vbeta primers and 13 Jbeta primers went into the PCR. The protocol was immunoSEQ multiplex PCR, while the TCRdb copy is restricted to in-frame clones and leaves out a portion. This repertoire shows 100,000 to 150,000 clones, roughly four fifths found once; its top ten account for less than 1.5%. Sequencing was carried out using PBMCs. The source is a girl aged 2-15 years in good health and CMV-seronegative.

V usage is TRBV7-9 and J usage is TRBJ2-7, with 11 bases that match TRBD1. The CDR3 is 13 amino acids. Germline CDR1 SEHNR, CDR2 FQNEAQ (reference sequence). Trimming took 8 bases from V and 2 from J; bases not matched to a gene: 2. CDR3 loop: CASGGQGAYEQYF. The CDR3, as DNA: TGTGCCAGCGGGGGACAGGGGGCCTACGAGCAGTACTTC.

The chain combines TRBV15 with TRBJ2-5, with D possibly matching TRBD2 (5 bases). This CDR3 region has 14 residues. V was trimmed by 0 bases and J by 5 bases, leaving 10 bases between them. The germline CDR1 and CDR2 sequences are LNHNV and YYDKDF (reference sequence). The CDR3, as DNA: TGTGCCACCAGCAGAGATCTTGGGAGCGAGACCCAGTACTTC. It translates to CATSRDLGSETQYF.

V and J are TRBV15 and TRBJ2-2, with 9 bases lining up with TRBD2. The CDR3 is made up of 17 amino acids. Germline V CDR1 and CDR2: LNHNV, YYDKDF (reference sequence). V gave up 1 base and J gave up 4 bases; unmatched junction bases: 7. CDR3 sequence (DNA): TGTGCCACCAGCAGAGGGGCGGGAGGGCCGGTCACCGGGGAGCTGTTTTTT. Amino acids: CATSRGAGGPVTGELFF. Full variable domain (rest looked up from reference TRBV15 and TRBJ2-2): DAMVIQNPRYQVTQFGKPVTLSCSQTLNHNVMYWYQQKSSQAPKLLFHYYDKDFNNEADTPDNFQSRRPNTSFCFLDIRSPGLGDTAMYLCATSRGAGGPVTGELFFGEGSRLTVL.

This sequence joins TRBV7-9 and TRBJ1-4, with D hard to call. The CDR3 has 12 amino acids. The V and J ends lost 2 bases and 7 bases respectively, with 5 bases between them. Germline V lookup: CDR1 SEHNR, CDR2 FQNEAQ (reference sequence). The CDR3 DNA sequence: TGTGCCAGCAGCTTAATCGGTGAAAAACTGTTTTTT. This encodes CASSLIGEKLFF.

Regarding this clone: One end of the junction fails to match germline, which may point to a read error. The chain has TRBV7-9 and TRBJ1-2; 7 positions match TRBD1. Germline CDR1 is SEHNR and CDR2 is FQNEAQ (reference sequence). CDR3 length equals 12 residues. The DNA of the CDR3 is TGTTCCAGCAGCTCCTACGACAGGGCGGGGACCTTC. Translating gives CSSSSYDRAGTF.

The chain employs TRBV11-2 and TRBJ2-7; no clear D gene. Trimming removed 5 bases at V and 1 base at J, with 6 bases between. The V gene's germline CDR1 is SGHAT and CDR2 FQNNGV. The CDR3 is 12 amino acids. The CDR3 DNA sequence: TGTGCCAGCAGCCCTCTGTCCTACGAGCAGTACTTC. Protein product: CASSPLSYEQYF.

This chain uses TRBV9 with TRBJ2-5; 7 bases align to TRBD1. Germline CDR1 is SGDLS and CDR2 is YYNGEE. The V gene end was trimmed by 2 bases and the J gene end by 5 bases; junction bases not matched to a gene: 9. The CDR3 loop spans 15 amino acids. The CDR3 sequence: CASSVRDRTEETQYF. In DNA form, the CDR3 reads TGTGCCAGCAGCGTCCGGGACAGAACCGAGGAGACCCAGTACTTC. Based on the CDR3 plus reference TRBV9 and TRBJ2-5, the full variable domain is DSGVTQTPKHLITATGQRVTLRCSPRSGDLSVYWYQQSLDQGLQFLIQYYNGEERAKGNILERFSAQQFPDLHSELNLSSLELGDSALYFCASSVRDRTEETQYFGPGTRLLVL.

The CDR3 reads CASSSKEALGTYNEQFF. DNA for the CDR3: TGTGCCAGCAGCTCCAAAGAAGCGTTGGGGACATACAATGAGCAGTTCTTC. The chain carries TRBV7-3 and TRBJ2-1; a possible D gene is TRBD1 (6 bases). The CDR3 has 17 amino acids. Trimming shortened V by 4 bases and J by 4 bases, and 20 bases separated the two germline ends. In germline, CDR1 is SGHTA, CDR2 FQGTGA.

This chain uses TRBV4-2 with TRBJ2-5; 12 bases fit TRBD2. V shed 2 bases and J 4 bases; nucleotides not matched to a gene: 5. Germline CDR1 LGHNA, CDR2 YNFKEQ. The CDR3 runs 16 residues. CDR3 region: CASSQPTSGGVETQYF. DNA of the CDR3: TGTGCCAGCAGCCAACCGACTAGCGGGGGCGTAGAGACCCAGTACTTC.

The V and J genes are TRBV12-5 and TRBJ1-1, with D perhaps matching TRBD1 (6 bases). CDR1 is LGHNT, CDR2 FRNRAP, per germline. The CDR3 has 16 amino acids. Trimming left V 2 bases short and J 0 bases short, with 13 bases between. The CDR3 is CASGLRSGGMNTEAFF. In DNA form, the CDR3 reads TGTGCTAGTGGTTTGAGATCTGGGGGCATGAACACTGAAGCTTTCTTT.

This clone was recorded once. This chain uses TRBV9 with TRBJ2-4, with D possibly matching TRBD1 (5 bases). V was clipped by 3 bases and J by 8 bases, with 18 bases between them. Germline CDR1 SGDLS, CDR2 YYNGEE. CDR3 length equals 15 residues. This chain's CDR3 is CASSDKLPRVHIQYF. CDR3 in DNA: TGTGCCAGCAGCGATAAACTCCCCAGGGTGCACATTCAGTACTTC.

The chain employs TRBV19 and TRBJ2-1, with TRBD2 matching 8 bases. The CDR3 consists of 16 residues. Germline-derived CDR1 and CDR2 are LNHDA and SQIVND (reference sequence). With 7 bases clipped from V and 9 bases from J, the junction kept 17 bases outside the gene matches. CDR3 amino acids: CASMGVTGGGYGEQFF. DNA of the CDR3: TGTGCCAGTATGGGGGTAACGGGAGGGGGGTACGGTGAGCAGTTCTTC.

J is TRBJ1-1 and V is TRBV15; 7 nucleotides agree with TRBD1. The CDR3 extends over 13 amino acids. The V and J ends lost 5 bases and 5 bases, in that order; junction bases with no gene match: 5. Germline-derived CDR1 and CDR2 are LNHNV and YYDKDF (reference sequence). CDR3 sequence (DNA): TGTGCCACCAGCTGGACAGGTGGGACTGAAGCTTTCTTT. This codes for CATSWTGGTEAFF.

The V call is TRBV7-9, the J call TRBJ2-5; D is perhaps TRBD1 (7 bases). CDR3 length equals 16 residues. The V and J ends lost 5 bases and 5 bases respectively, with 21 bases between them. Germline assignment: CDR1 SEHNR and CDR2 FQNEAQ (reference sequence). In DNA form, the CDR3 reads TGTGCCAGCAGCCCGGAGGGGGCGAGGTTGGGGGAGACCCAGTACTTC. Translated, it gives CASSPEGARLGETQYF.

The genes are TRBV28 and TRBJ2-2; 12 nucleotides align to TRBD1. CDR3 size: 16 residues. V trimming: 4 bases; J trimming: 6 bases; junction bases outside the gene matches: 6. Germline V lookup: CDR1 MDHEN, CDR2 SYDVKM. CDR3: CASSYSGTGGSGELFF. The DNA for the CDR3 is TGTGCCAGCAGTTACTCCGGGACAGGGGGCTCCGGGGAGCTGTTTTTT.

The CDR3 loop is CASRTGETQYF. The CDR3 DNA follows: TGCGCCAGCAGGACAGGGGAGACCCAGTACTTC. The genes are TRBV10-1 and TRBJ2-5, with 7 bases identical to TRBD1. This CDR3 comprises 11 residues. V lost 6 bases, J lost 5 bases, and 0 bases stayed unmatched. The germline gives CDR1 WNHNN, CDR2 SYGVQD (reference sequence).

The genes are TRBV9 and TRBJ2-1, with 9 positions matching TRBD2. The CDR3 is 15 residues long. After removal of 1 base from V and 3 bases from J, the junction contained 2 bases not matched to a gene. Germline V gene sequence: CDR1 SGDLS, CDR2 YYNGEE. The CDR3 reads CASSVSSGNYNEQFF. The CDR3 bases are TGTGCCAGCAGCGTATCTAGCGGGAACTACAATGAGCAGTTCTTC.

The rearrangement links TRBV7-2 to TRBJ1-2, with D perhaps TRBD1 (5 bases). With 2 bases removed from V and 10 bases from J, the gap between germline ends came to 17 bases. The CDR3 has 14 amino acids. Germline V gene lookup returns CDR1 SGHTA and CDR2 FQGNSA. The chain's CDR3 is CASSLRGAGSDYTF. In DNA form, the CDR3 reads TGTGCCAGCAGCTTAAGGGGCGCAGGTTCCGACTACACCTTC.